The entry that follows covers one T cell receptor (beta chain) sequence. This specimen belongs to a study of T cell responses to AZD1222 COVID-19 vaccine. The table came from immunoSEQ multiplex PCR; TCRdb's copy has only in-frame clones and leaves some out. The table shows about 81,000 clones, with 85% to 95% occurring only once. Second-dose timings of about 4 or about 12 weeks were pooled. Sample: peripheral blood, taken 28 days after the second AZD1222 dose. This TCR derives from an adult who received the AZD1222 COVID-19 vaccine.

CDR3 amino acids: CASSQPTGEQYF. The CDR3 DNA is TGTGCCAGCAGCCAACCCACCGGCGAGCAGTACTTC. The J gene is TRBJ2-7, the V gene TRBV4-2; no reliable D call. V was cut by 2 bases and J by 6 bases, with 8 bases left in between. There are 12 residues in the CDR3. In germline, CDR1 is LGHNA, CDR2 YNFKEQ.